The 25 T cell receptor beta chains below were found in one sample sequenced in a study of early T cells in non-severe SARS-CoV-2 infection. TCRdb re-derived calls from the 5' RACE reads in MiXCR, one entry per CDR3 protein. The repertoire holds tens of thousands of distinct CDR3 sequences, with 5.5% to 7.5% as singletons. Sequenced material: whole blood, taken at baseline. The receptors stem from an adult who was a healthcare worker with PCR-confirmed SARS-CoV-2 infection or an uninfected control (not recorded which).

This clonotype was seen only a few times. The V call is TRBV15, the J call TRBJ2-5; 12 nucleotides match TRBD2. V was pared by 4 bases and J by 9 bases, with 15 bases of the junction left unmatched. CDR1 is LNHNV, CDR2 YYDKDF, per germline (reference sequence). CDR3 length: 17 amino acids. The CDR3 is CATSTRLAGDPVTSQYF. CDR3 DNA sequence: TGTGCCACCAGCACCCGACTAGCGGGAGACCCCGTGACGTCCCAGTACTTC.

This clonotype was detected only a few times. This chain links TRBV6-5 with TRBJ1-2; tentative D call: TRBD1 (5 bases). Trimming took 6 bases from V and 5 from J, leaving 13 bases between them. CDR1 and CDR2 (germline): MNHEY, SVGAGI. The CDR3 is 13 amino acids. CDR3 sequence reads: CASSLGVFYGYTF. CDR3 in DNA: TGTGCCAGCAGCCTGGGGGTCTTTTATGGCTACACCTTC.

The chain has TRBV27 and TRBJ1-2; 7 bases map to TRBD1. J was trimmed by 1 base and V by 5 bases; bases with no gene match: 7. The length of the CDR3 is 15 residues. In germline, CDR1 is MNHEY, CDR2 SMNVEV (reference sequence). The CDR3 DNA is TGTGCCAGCAGTATAAACAGGGGAAATAACTATGGCTACACCTTC. This gives the protein CASSINRGNNYGYTF.

This chain uses TRBV20-1 with TRBJ2-1; D not certain. Trimming cost V 5 bases and J 1 base, with 6 bases left between them. Germline CDR1 is DFQATT and CDR2 is SNEGSKA (reference sequence). The length of the CDR3 is 12 residues. The chain's CDR3 is CSAEGSYNEQFF. Written as DNA, the CDR3 is TGCAGTGCTGAAGGATCCTACAATGAGCAGTTCTTC.

This clonotype was observed a handful of times. The rearrangement joins TRBV12-3 or TRBV12-4 to TRBJ1-3; no reliable D call. V shed 0 bases and J shed 0 bases, with 6 bases lying between them. The CDR3 extends over 15 amino acids. CDR3: CASSLARYSGNTIYF. The CDR3 region has the DNA TGTGCCAGCAGTTTAGCGCGATACTCTGGAAACACCATATATTTT.

The table lists this clonotype with many counts. The V call is TRBV5-4, the J call TRBJ2-5; D assignment may be TRBD1 or TRBD2 (6 bases each). The germline V gene has CDR1 SGHNT and CDR2 YYREEE (reference sequence). Trimming shortened V by 5 bases and J by 1 base, and 9 bases separated the two germline ends. CDR3 size: 13 residues. Here the CDR3 DNA reads TGTGCCAGCAGTAAGGGGGGCCAAGAGACCCAGTACTTC. Its protein is CASSKGGQETQYF.

The chain carries TRBV5-1 and TRBJ2-1; D remains unclear. Trimming left V 6 bases short and J 8 bases short, with 9 bases between. The CDR3 has 11 residues. The V gene's germline CDR1 is SGHRS and CDR2 YFSETQ. CDR3 nucleotide sequence: TGCGCCAGCAAGCGAGTGGATGAGCAGTTCTTC. This translates into CASKRVDEQFF. Supplemented by reference TRBV5-1 and TRBJ2-1, the full variable domain reads KAGVTQTPRYLIKTRGQQVTLSCSPISGHRSVSWYQQTPGQGLQFLFEYFSETQRNKGNFPGRFSGRQFSNSRSEMNVSTLELGDSALYLCASKRVDEQFFGPGTRLTVL.

This clonotype was counted a few times. The V and J genes are TRBV20-1 and TRBJ2-1; TRBD2 matches 7 bases. This CDR3 region has 15 residues. The germline CDR1 and CDR2 sequences are DFQATT and SNEGSKA (reference sequence). V was pared by 6 bases and J by 5 bases, with 13 bases of the junction left unmatched. This CDR3 reads CSAYHTGGRDNEQFF. The CDR3 nucleotides read TGCAGTGCCTATCATACAGGAGGGAGGGACAATGAGCAGTTCTTC.

This clonotype was observed many times. The V gene is TRBV27, the J gene TRBJ2-7; no reliable D call. Deletions cut 3 bases from V and 3 bases from J, with 6 bases between. CDR1 MNHEY and CDR2 SMNVEV come from the germline V gene (reference sequence). This CDR3 is built from 12 residues. DNA for the CDR3: TGTGCCAGCAGTTTTTTGGGCTACGAGCAGTACTTC. Protein sequence: CASSFLGYEQYF.

V and J are TRBV11-2 and TRBJ2-2; TRBD2 matches 10 bases. The CDR3 runs 18 residues. Germline V gene data show CDR1 as SGHAT and CDR2 as FQNNGV. Trimming cost V 5 bases and J 5 bases; bases outside gene matches: 14. The CDR3 region is CASSPRSGRARWTGELFF. The CDR3 DNA sequence: TGTGCCAGCAGCCCGCGAAGCGGGAGGGCCCGATGGACCGGGGAGCTGTTTTTT. Full variable domain (rest looked up from reference TRBV11-2 and TRBJ2-2): EAGVAQSPRYKIIEKRQSVAFWCNPISGHATLYWYQQILGQGPKLLIQFQNNGVVDDSQLPKDRFSAERLKGVDSTLKIQPAKLEDSAVYLCASSPRSGRARWTGELFFGEGSRLTVL.

This clonotype has ten or more counts. The V and J genes are TRBV11-1 and TRBJ2-7, with TRBD2 identical over 9 bases. Losses at the gene ends were 2 bases for V and 6 bases for J; bases not matched to a gene: 2. CDR1 is SGHAT and CDR2 is FQDESV in the germline V gene (reference sequence). The CDR3 is 13 residues long. The chain's CDR3 is CASSLNSGGEQYF. The CDR3 nucleotides read TGTGCCAGCAGCTTAAATAGCGGGGGCGAGCAGTACTTC.

Many counts were recorded for this clonotype. CDR3 amino acids: CASSSPGLAGGAGAGELFF. DNA of the CDR3: TGTGCCAGCAGCTCTCCGGGACTAGCGGGGGGAGCCGGGGCCGGGGAGCTGTTTTTT. This chain uses TRBV6-2 or TRBV6-3 with TRBJ2-2; 15 bases are a match to TRBD2. After removal of 6 bases from V and 6 bases from J, the junction contained 14 bases not matched to a gene. Germline V gene lookup returns CDR1 MNHEY and CDR2 SVGEGT. This CDR3 spans 19 amino acids.

The CDR3 coding sequence is TGTGCCAGCGGGCTCCGCGGGGGGGCCGAAGATACGCAGTATTTT. Translated: CASGLRGGAEDTQYF. The gene calls are TRBV11-1 and TRBJ2-3; 9 positions match TRBD2. J gave up 5 bases and V 8 bases, and 11 bases lay outside the gene matches. This CDR3 is 15 amino acids long. Germline V gene data show CDR1 as SGHAT and CDR2 as FQDESV (reference sequence).

The table lists this clonotype with a few counts. The rearrangement uses TRBV4-2 and TRBJ1-2; D is ambiguous. The CDR3 extends over 16 amino acids. Germline V lookup: CDR1 LGHNA, CDR2 YNFKEQ. The germline V and J ends were trimmed by 0 bases and 5 bases, with 16 bases remaining between them. CDR3 coding DNA: TGTGCCAGCAGCCAAGAGGAGAGCAGTACCTATTATGGCTACACCTTC. Protein: CASSQEESSTYYGYTF.

The V and J genes are TRBV12-3 or TRBV12-4 and TRBJ2-1; tentatively, D is TRBD1 (5 bases). CDR3 length equals 12 residues. V dropped 2 bases and J dropped 7 bases, with 6 bases sitting between them. As DNA, the CDR3 is TGTGCCAGCAGTTTAAAGGGGAATGAGCAGTTCTTC. It yields the protein CASSLKGNEQFF.

This chain joins TRBV6-5 and TRBJ2-5, with 11 bases lining up with TRBD2. The CDR3 is 16 amino acids. Germline V lookup: CDR1 MNHEY, CDR2 SVGAGI. With 6 bases clipped from V and 0 bases from J, the junction kept 6 bases outside the gene matches. CDR3 amino acids: CASSLTSGAYQETQYF. DNA for the CDR3: TGTGCCAGCAGCCTGACTAGCGGGGCTTACCAAGAGACCCAGTACTTC.

The sample holds a few counts of this clonotype. The rearrangement links TRBV7-2 to TRBJ1-5, with D maybe TRBD1 (5 bases). The CDR3 consists of 17 residues. The V gene's germline CDR1 is SGHTA and CDR2 FQGNSA. Trimming removed 1 base at V and 7 bases at J, with 20 bases between. CDR3 DNA sequence: TGTGCCAGCAGCTTAGAGGCAGGGTTTGGTTTAAGCCAGCCCCAGCATTTT. It codes for CASSLEAGFGLSQPQHF. The whole variable domain, remainder taken from reference TRBV7-2 and TRBJ1-5, is GAGVSQSPSNKVTEKGKDVELRCDPISGHTALYWYRQSLGQGLEFLIYFQGNSAPDKSGLPSDRFSAERTGGSVSTLTIQRTQQEDSAVYLCASSLEAGFGLSQPQHFGDGTRLSIL.

This clonotype was recorded at least ten times. This sequence joins TRBV5-4 and TRBJ2-7; unclear D gene. The CDR3 has 14 amino acids. V was shortened by 4 bases and J by 2 bases, with 13 bases between the two germline ends. The germline V gene has CDR1 SGHNT and CDR2 YYREEE (reference sequence). The CDR3 here is CASSQRHGTYEQYF. In DNA, the CDR3 is TGTGCCAGCAGCCAGAGACACGGTACCTACGAGCAGTACTTC.

This clonotype was picked up many times. The genes are TRBV11-2 and TRBJ2-3, with 7 bases that match TRBD1. CDR3 length: 13 residues. The germline gives CDR1 SGHAT, CDR2 FQNNGV. Trimming took 4 bases from V and 3 from J; bases not matched to a gene: 1. The DNA of the CDR3 is TGTGCCAGCAGCTCACAGGGGACAGATACGCAGTATTTT. Residues: CASSSQGTDTQYF.

The sample holds a few counts of this clonotype. The chain combines TRBV28 with TRBJ2-7; D is ambiguous. V dropped 4 bases and J dropped 1 base, with 14 bases sitting between them. The CDR3 extends over 15 amino acids. Germline CDR1 MDHEN, CDR2 SYDVKM. The DNA for the CDR3 is TGTGCCAGCAGTTACGAAGGGCCCTCGTCCTACGAGCAGTACTTC. It encodes CASSYEGPSSYEQYF.

There are many counts of this clonotype. This chain joins TRBV7-6 and TRBJ2-2; 8 bases are shared with TRBD2. Per the germline V gene, CDR1 is SGHVS and CDR2 is FNYEAQ. The J segment lost 4 bases and the V segment lost 6 bases, leaving 10 bases of the junction unmatched. This CDR3 spans 16 amino acids. CDR3 in amino acids: CASSLFGGASTGELFF. The CDR3 DNA reads TGTGCCAGCAGTCTGTTCGGGGGGGCCTCCACCGGGGAGCTGTTTTTT.

Many counts were recorded for this clonotype. The chain recombines TRBV28 with TRBJ2-2; 8 bases map to TRBD1. The CDR3 extends over 15 amino acids. Per the germline V gene, CDR1 is MDHEN and CDR2 is SYDVKM. V lost 6 bases and J lost 4; bases outside the gene matches: 7. The CDR3 sequence is CASRLTGDGTGELFF. In DNA, the CDR3 is TGTGCCAGCAGGTTGACAGGGGACGGCACCGGGGAGCTGTTTTTT. Combining the CDR3 with reference TRBV28 and TRBJ2-2 gives the whole variable domain DVKVTQSSRYLVKRTGEKVFLECVQDMDHENMFWYRQDPGLGLRLIYFSYDVKMKEKGDIPEGYSVSREKKERFSLILESASTNQTSMYLCASRLTGDGTGELFFGEGSRLTVL.

This clonotype was detected ten times or more. The chain links TRBV7-6 to TRBJ2-1; D gene uncertain. V lost 2 bases to trimming and J lost 0 bases, with 8 bases between them. CDR3 length: 15 residues. Germline V gene lookup returns CDR1 SGHVS and CDR2 FNYEAQ. CDR3 bases: TGTGCCAGCAGCTTAACACTGAGCTCCTACAATGAGCAGTTCTTC. Translation gives CASSLTLSSYNEQFF.

This clonotype has ten or more counts. The chain links TRBV18 to TRBJ2-1; no firm D call. The CDR3 runs to 11 residues. Germline V gives CDR1 KGHSH, CDR2 LQKENI. The V and J ends lost 4 bases and 8 bases respectively, with 6 bases between them. The CDR3 spells CASSLEDEQFF. The CDR3 DNA sequence: TGTGCCAGCTCACTTGAGGATGAGCAGTTCTTC. Full variable domain (rest looked up from reference TRBV18 and TRBJ2-1): NAGVMQNPRHLVRRRGQEARLRCSPMKGHSHVYWYRQLPEEGLKFMVYLQKENIIDESGMPKERFSAEFPKEGPSILRIQQVVRGDSAAYFCASSLEDEQFFGPGTRLTVL.

This chain joins TRBV18 and TRBJ1-6, with TRBD1 matching over 11 bases. Germline V gives CDR1 KGHSH, CDR2 LQKENI. Trimming at V came to 7 bases and at J to 8 bases, leaving 7 bases not matched to a gene. The CDR3 totals 15 residues. CDR3 loop: CASLGPGQGDSPLHF. The CDR3 nucleotides read TGTGCCAGCTTAGGACCGGGACAGGGGGATTCACCCCTCCACTTT.